The 26 T cell receptor beta chains below all came from one sample that was sequenced in a study of PD-L1 blockade in urothelial cancer. The time point was: peripheral blood 6 weeks after treatment start. The table came from immunoSEQ multiplex PCR; TCRdb's copy has only in-frame clones and leaves some out. The sample shows more than 95,000 clones, about 83% of them seen only once. Material: PBMCs, obtained around atezolizumab (anti-PD-L1) treatment. The receptor source for this set is a man aged 50 or older with urothelial cancer.

The gene calls are TRBV7-3 and TRBJ2-7; 7 bases map to TRBD1. The CDR3 extends over 15 amino acids. V lost 2 bases to trimming and J lost 2 bases; unmatched junction nucleotides: 6. Germline V gene data show CDR1 as SGHTA and CDR2 as FQGTGA. In DNA form, the CDR3 reads TGTGCCAGCAGCTTATATGGTGGGACAGCCTACGAGCAGTACTTC. Protein sequence: CASSLYGGTAYEQYF.

The chain joins TRBV6-5 to TRBJ2-1; 9 bases map to TRBD1. Germline V gene lookup returns CDR1 MNHEY and CDR2 SVGAGI. With 5 bases clipped from V and 7 bases from J, the junction kept 9 bases outside the gene matches. The CDR3 contains 15 residues. CDR3 sequence (DNA): TGTGCCAGCAGTCACGACAGGGGGGGTTTGAATGAGCAGTTCTTC. This encodes CASSHDRGGLNEQFF.

The V gene is TRBV14, the J gene TRBJ2-7, with D maybe TRBD1 (6 bases). This CDR3 region has 16 residues. Germline-derived CDR1 and CDR2 are SGHDN and FVKESK. V lost 1 base and J 6 bases, leaving 19 bases between the germline ends. CDR3 DNA sequence: TGTGCCAGCAGCCAAGTCCCCTCGGCAGGGGCAGGCGAGCAGTACTTC. Translating it yields CASSQVPSAGAGEQYF.

The gene calls are TRBV28 and TRBJ1-5, with 7 bases lining up with TRBD1. CDR1 and CDR2 from the germline V gene are MDHEN and SYDVKM. The trim removed 7 bases at V and 7 bases at J, leaving 4 bases unmatched. The CDR3 has 12 residues. The CDR3 DNA sequence: TGTGCCAGCAATGAGGGGGCACAGCCCCAGCATTTT. This codes for CASNEGAQPQHF.

The rearrangement links TRBV7-8 to TRBJ1-6; TRBD1 matches at 7 bases. CDR1 is SGHVS, CDR2 FQNEAQ, per germline. V shed 10 bases, J shed 9 bases, and the junction held 9 bases outside the gene matches. The CDR3 has 13 residues. Here the CDR3 DNA reads TGTGCCACATTCCCCCACAGGGGTTCACCCCTCCACTTT. Its translation: CATFPHRGSPLHF.

The chain joins TRBV29-1 to TRBJ2-1; D perhaps matches TRBD1 (5 bases). The CDR3 runs 15 residues. The ends were cut back, 4 bases at V and 1 base at J, with 14 bases in the middle. Germline CDR1 SQVTM, CDR2 ANQGSEA. CDR3 DNA: TGCAGCGTTGCGCGGCAGGGTGGTTCCTACAATGAGCAGTTCTTC. Translating gives CSVARQGGSYNEQFF.

The chain is built from TRBV10-2 and TRBJ2-5, with 12 bases lining up with TRBD2. CDR1 is WSHSY and CDR2 is SAAADI in the germline V gene. Losses at the gene ends were 0 bases for V and 1 base for J; bases not matched to a gene: 3. CDR3 length: 17 residues. The CDR3 loop is CASSESLAGGIQETQYF. In nucleotides, the CDR3 is TGCGCCAGCAGTGAGTCCCTAGCGGGAGGGATCCAAGAGACCCAGTACTTC.

The chain combines TRBV6-6 with TRBJ2-1; no clear D gene. CDR3 size: 14 residues. Germline V lookup: CDR1 MNHNY, CDR2 SVGAGI (reference sequence). Trimming removed 8 bases at V and 1 base at J, with 12 bases between. The CDR3 is CASLLGPSYNEQFF. CDR3 DNA: TGTGCCAGCCTCCTGGGCCCTTCCTACAATGAGCAGTTCTTC.

The chain recombines TRBV27 with TRBJ1-2; 8 bases align to TRBD1. The CDR3 totals 13 residues. Per the germline V gene, CDR1 is MNHEY and CDR2 is SMNVEV (reference sequence). With 5 bases clipped from V and 4 bases from J, the junction kept 3 bases outside the gene matches. In nucleotides, the CDR3 is TGTGCCAGCAGTAGAACAGGGGGCTATGGCTACACCTTC. Its translation: CASSRTGGYGYTF.

This chain connects TRBV7-2 to TRBJ2-5; a weak D match, TRBD2 (6 bases). Germline loops: CDR1 SGHTA, CDR2 FQGNSA. V dropped 5 bases and J dropped 5 bases, with 12 bases sitting between them. The CDR3 length is 13 residues. The CDR3 DNA reads TGTGCCAGCAGCGTAGGACTACGCGAGACCCAGTACTTC. It is translated as CASSVGLRETQYF.

The V and J genes are TRBV2 and TRBJ2-2; the D gene is possibly TRBD1 (6 bases). This CDR3 contains 14 residues. The germline V and J ends were trimmed by 6 bases and 1 base, with 9 bases remaining between them. The germline CDR1 and CDR2 sequences are SNHLY and FYNNEI. CDR3 in amino acids: CASREDRNTGELFF. In DNA form, the CDR3 reads TGTGCCAGCAGAGAGGACAGGAACACCGGGGAGCTGTTTTTT.

The CDR3 reads CASSLGQAYNEQFF. CDR3 bases: TGTGCCAGCAGTTTAGGACAGGCATACAATGAGCAGTTCTTC. The chain is built from TRBV6-5 and TRBJ2-1, with 7 bases aligning to TRBD1. CDR3 length equals 14 residues. The trim removed 4 bases at V and 4 bases at J, leaving 4 bases unmatched. The germline V gene has CDR1 MNHEY and CDR2 SVGAGI.

The V call is TRBV28, the J call TRBJ2-7, with 10 positions matching TRBD2. Unmatched junction bases numbered 7, after V lost 5 bases and J lost 0 bases. The V gene's germline CDR1 is MDHEN and CDR2 SYDVKM. The CDR3 sequence is 16 residues long. The CDR3 spells CASSPPSGRLSYEQYF. The DNA for the CDR3 is TGTGCCAGCAGTCCCCCTAGCGGGAGACTCTCCTACGAGCAGTACTTC.

The chain has TRBV5-1 and TRBJ2-7; no clear D. CDR1 and CDR2 (germline): SGHRS, YFSETQ. V was trimmed by 1 base and J by 2 bases, leaving 7 bases between them. This CDR3 region has 13 residues. In DNA, the CDR3 is TGCGCCAGCAGCTTGACAGTTACCTACGAGCAGTACTTC. Its protein is CASSLTVTYEQYF.

The rearrangement joins TRBV10-2 to TRBJ2-7; 10 bases map to TRBD2. This CDR3 comprises 13 residues. Germline CDR1 and CDR2: WSHSY and SAAADI. J was trimmed by 3 bases and V by 4 bases; bases with no gene match: 0. CDR3: CASSASGSYEQYF. CDR3 in DNA: TGCGCCAGCAGTGCTAGCGGGAGCTACGAGCAGTACTTC.

The rearrangement uses TRBV5-4 and TRBJ1-6; 7 nucleotides match TRBD1. V lost 4 bases to trimming and J lost 7 bases; unmatched junction nucleotides: 5. This CDR3 has 14 residues. Germline lookup yields CDR1 SGHNT and CDR2 YYREEE (reference sequence). CDR3 loop: CASSPGTVNSPLHF. The CDR3 DNA reads TGTGCCAGCAGCCCCGGGACAGTAAATTCACCCCTCCACTTT.

This chain uses TRBV5-1 with TRBJ2-3, with a tentative D call TRBD1 (6 bases). Germline assignment: CDR1 SGHRS and CDR2 YFSETQ. The CDR3 sequence is 17 residues long. Trimming pared 1 base from V and 4 bases from J, leaving 19 bases between. CDR3 amino acids: CASSLWGQTARPDTQYF. CDR3 DNA: TGCGCCAGCAGCTTGTGGGGACAAACAGCAAGGCCAGATACGCAGTATTTT.

This rearrangement joins TRBV28 to TRBJ1-2, with a tentative D call TRBD1 (6 bases). This CDR3 comprises 13 residues. Germline V gives CDR1 MDHEN, CDR2 SYDVKM. Trimming took off 7 bases at V and 3 bases at J, with 12 bases between the two ends. The DNA for the CDR3 is TGTGCCAGCACCTTACAGGGCTACTATGGCTACACCTTC. Protein sequence: CASTLQGYYGYTF.

The rearrangement links TRBV6-6 to TRBJ1-2, with D unresolved. Germline CDR1 and CDR2: MNHNY and SVGAGI (reference sequence). This CDR3 spans 14 amino acids. The germline V and J ends were trimmed by 6 bases and 3 bases, with 14 bases remaining between them. CDR3 protein: CASSLGGSHYGYTF. For the CDR3, the DNA is TGTGCCAGCAGCCTGGGTGGGAGCCACTATGGCTACACCTTC.

The chain uses TRBV5-6 and TRBJ2-3; 7 positions match TRBD2. The length of the CDR3 is 14 residues. CDR1 and CDR2 from the germline V gene are SGHDT and YYEEEE. Trimming cost V 4 bases and J 2 bases; bases outside gene matches: 4. The CDR3 nucleotides read TGTGCCAGCAGCCTCACTAGCGTCACAGATACGCAGTATTTT. It is translated as CASSLTSVTDTQYF.

Points on this clone: A junction boundary mismatches the germline segment, possibly from a read error. The chain joins TRBV28 to TRBJ2-7; 8 bases align to TRBD2. Germline CDR1 reads MDHEN; CDR2 reads SYDVKM. The CDR3 contains 14 residues. The CDR3 DNA reads TGTGCCAGCAAAGGCTCCACTAGCGGCAATTCCCGGGACTTC. This translates into CASKGSTSGNSRDF.

This clone was seen only a few times. The J gene is TRBJ1-2, the V gene TRBV7-9; no firm D call. The germline V gene encodes CDR1 SEHNR and CDR2 FQNEAQ (reference sequence). With 0 bases removed from V and 8 bases from J, the gap between germline ends came to 13 bases. This CDR3 has 14 amino acids. For the CDR3, the DNA is TGTGCCAGCAGCTTAGCGGTGCGGGGTATCGGCTACACCTTC. Translated, it gives CASSLAVRGIGYTF.

The chain combines TRBV10-3 with TRBJ2-5; a possible D gene is TRBD1 (5 bases). The CDR3 loop spans 13 amino acids. V was cut by 10 bases and J by 9 bases, with 21 bases left in between. Germline lookup yields CDR1 ENHRY and CDR2 SYGVKD. The CDR3 here is CATDDQGNGAQYF. CDR3 nucleotides: TGTGCCACCGATGACCAGGGTAATGGGGCCCAGTACTTC.

This clone occurred a few times. This sequence joins TRBV30 and TRBJ1-6; 9 bases align to TRBD1. V was pared by 5 bases and J by 7 bases, with 3 bases of the junction left unmatched. Germline V gives CDR1 GTSNPN, CDR2 SVGIG (reference sequence). The length of the CDR3 is 13 residues. The CDR3 loop is CAWGTGKNSPLHF. CDR3 nucleotides: TGTGCCTGGGGGACAGGGAAGAATTCACCCCTCCACTTT. Drawing the rest from reference TRBV30 and TRBJ1-6, the complete variable domain is SQTIHQWPATLVQPVGSPLSLECTVEGTSNPNLYWYRQAAGRGLQLLFYSVGIGQISSEVPQNLSASRPQDRQFILSSKKLLLSDSGFYLCAWGTGKNSPLHFGNGTRLTVT.

V and J are TRBV4-1 and TRBJ2-7; D remains unclear. Germline CDR1 reads MGHRA; CDR2 reads YSYEKL. The length of the CDR3 is 14 residues. V gave up 0 bases and J gave up 0 bases, with 6 bases separating them. The CDR3 DNA sequence: TGCGCCAGCAGCCAAGATCCCAGCTCCTACGAGCAGTACTTC. Amino acids: CASSQDPSSYEQYF.

The chain employs TRBV28 and TRBJ2-1, with D possibly being TRBD1 (6 bases). V was trimmed by 6 bases and J by 0 bases, leaving 15 bases between them. This CDR3 has 16 amino acids. Germline CDR1 MDHEN, CDR2 SYDVKM. The CDR3 nucleotides read TGTGCCAGCAGCCTAAGGACAGTCGTCTCCTACAATGAGCAGTTCTTC. It encodes CASSLRTVVSYNEQFF. The complete variable domain, with remaining parts taken from reference TRBV28 and TRBJ2-1, reads DVKVTQSSRYLVKRTGEKVFLECVQDMDHENMFWYRQDPGLGLRLIYFSYDVKMKEKGDIPEGYSVSREKKERFSLILESASTNQTSMYLCASSLRTVVSYNEQFFGPGTRLTVL.